This T cell receptor (beta chain) was profiled in a study of blood T cell repertoires in COVID-19. Germline V gene lookup returns CDR1 SEHNR and CDR2 FQNEAQ (reference sequence). The CDR3 length is 13 residues. Deletions cut 3 bases from V and 5 bases from J, with 10 bases between. The protocol was immunoSEQ multiplex PCR, while the TCRdb copy is restricted to in-frame clones and leaves out a portion. The sample has some 80,000 clones, 77% seen once. The genes are TRBV7-9 and TRBJ2-5; D is ambiguous. The receptor was derived from a human donor in a cohort sampled during active COVID-19. Material: peripheral blood. This chain's CDR3 is CASSFYPRETQYF. The CDR3 bases are TGTGCCAGCAGCTTCTACCCCCGCGAGACCCAGTACTTC.